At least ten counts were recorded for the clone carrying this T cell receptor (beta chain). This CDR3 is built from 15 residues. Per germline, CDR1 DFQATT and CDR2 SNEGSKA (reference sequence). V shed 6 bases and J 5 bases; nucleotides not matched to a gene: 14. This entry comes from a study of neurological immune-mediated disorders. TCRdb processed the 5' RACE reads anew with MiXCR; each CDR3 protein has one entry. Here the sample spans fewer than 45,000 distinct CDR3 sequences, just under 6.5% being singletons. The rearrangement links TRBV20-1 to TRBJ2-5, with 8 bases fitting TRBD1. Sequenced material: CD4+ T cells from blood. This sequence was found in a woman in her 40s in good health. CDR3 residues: CSAEKDRDEGETQYF. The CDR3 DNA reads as TGCAGTGCCGAAAAGGACAGGGATGAGGGCGAGACCCAGTACTTC.